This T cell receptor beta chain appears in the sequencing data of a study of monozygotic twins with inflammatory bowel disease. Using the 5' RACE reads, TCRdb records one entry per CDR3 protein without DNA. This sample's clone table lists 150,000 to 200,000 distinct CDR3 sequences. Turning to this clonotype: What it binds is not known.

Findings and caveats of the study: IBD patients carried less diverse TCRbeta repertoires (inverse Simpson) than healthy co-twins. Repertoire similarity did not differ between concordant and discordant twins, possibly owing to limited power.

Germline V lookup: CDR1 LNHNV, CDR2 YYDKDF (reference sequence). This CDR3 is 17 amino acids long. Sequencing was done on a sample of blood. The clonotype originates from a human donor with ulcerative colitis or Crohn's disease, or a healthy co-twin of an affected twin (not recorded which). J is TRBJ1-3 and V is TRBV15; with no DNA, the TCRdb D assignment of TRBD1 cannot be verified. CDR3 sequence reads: CATSSFWDRGPRNTIYF.